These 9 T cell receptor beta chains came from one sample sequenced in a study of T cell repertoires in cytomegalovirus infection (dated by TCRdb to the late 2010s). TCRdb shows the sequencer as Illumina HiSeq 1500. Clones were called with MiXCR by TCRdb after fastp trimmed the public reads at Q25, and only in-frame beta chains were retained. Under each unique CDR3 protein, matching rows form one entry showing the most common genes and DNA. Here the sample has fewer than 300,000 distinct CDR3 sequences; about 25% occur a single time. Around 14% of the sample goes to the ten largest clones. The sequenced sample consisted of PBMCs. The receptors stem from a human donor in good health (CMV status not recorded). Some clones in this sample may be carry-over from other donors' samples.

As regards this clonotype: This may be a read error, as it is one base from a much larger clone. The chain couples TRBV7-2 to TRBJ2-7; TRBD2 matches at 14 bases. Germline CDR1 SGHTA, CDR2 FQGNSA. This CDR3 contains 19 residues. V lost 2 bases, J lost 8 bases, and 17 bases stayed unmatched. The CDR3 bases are TGTGCCAGCAGCTTACCCCACAGACTAGCGGGGGGGTTGGGGTTCAAGCAGTACTTC. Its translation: CASSLPHRLAGGLGFKQYF.

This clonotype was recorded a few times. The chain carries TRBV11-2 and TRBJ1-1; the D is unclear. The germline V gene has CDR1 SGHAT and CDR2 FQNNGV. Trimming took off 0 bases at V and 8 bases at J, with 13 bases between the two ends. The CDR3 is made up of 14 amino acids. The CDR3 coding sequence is TGTGCCAGCAGCTTAGATACTCGGGGATTGGAAGCTTTCTTT. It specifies CASSLDTRGLEAFF.

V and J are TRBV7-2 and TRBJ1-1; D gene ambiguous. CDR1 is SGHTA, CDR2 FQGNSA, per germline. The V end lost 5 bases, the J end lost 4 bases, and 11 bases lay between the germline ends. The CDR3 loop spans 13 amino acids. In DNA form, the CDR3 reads TGTGCCAGCAGCCAAGCGAGACCCACTGAAGCTTTCTTT. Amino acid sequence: CASSQARPTEAFF.

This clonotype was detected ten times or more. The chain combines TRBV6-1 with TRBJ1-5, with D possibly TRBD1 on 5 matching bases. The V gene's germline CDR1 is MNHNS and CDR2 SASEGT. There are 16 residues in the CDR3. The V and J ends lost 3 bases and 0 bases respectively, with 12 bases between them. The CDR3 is CASSDFGGSSNQPQHF. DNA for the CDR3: TGTGCCAGCAGTGATTTCGGGGGGAGTAGCAATCAGCCCCAGCATTTT.

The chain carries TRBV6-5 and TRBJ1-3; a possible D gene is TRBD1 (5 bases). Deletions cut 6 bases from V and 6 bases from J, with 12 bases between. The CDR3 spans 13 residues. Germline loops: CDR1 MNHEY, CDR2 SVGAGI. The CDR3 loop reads CASRGTTENTIYF. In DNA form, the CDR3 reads TGTGCCAGCAGAGGGACCACCGAAAACACCATATATTTT.

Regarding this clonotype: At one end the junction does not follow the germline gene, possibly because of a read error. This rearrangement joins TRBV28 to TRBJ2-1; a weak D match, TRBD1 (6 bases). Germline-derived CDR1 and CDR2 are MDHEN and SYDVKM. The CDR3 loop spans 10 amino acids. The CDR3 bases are TGTGCCAGAGGGACCGGGACATTACTCTTC. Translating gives CARGTGTLLF.

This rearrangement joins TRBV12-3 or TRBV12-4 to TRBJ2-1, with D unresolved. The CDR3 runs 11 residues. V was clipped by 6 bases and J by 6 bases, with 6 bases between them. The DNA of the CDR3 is TGTGCCAGCAGAGTGGGCAATGAGCAGTTCTTC. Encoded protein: CASRVGNEQFF.

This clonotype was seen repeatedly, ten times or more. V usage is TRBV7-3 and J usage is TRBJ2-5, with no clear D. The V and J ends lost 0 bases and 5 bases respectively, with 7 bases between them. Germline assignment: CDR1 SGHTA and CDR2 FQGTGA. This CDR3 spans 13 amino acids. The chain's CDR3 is CASSLTLGETQYF. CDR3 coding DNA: TGTGCCAGCAGCTTAACGTTAGGGGAGACCCAGTACTTC. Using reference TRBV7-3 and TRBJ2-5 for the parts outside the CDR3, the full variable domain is GAGVSQTPSNKVTEKGKYVELRCDPISGHTALYWYRQSLGQGPEFLIYFQGTGAADDSGLPNDRFFAVRPEGSVSTLKIQRTERGDSAVYLCASSLTLGETQYFGPGTRLLVL.

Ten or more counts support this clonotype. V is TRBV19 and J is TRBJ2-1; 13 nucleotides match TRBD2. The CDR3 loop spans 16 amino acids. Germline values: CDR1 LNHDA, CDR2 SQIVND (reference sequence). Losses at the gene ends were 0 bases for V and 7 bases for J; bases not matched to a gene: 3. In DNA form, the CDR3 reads TGTGCCAGTAGTATAGATCCGACTAGCGGGAGGAATGAGCAGTTCTTC. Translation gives CASSIDPTSGRNEQFF. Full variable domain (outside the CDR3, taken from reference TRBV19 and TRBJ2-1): DGGITQSPKYLFRKEGQNVTLSCEQNLNHDAMYWYRQDPGQGLRLIYYSQIVNDFQKGDIAEGYSVSREKKESFPLTVTSAQKNPTAFYLCASSIDPTSGRNEQFFGPGTRLTVL.